The 13 T cell receptor beta chains presented below share a single source sample, sequenced in a study of blood T cell repertoires in COVID-19. Clones were sequenced by immunoSEQ multiplex PCR, and TCRdb holds only the in-frame ones, with some missing. The repertoire holds about 250,000 clones, with over 75% as singletons. The sequenced material came from PBMCs or T cells enriched from blood (not recorded which). The receptors originated from a woman aged 18-30 years who had recovered from COVID-19.

The chain has TRBV27 and TRBJ1-2; 11 bases agree with TRBD1. With 5 bases clipped from V and 4 bases from J, the junction kept 6 bases outside the gene matches. From germline, CDR1 is MNHEY and CDR2 SMNVEV (reference sequence). The CDR3 totals 15 residues. The CDR3: CASSHWTGGGYGYTF. The CDR3 DNA sequence: TGTGCCAGCAGTCACTGGACAGGGGGCGGCTATGGCTACACCTTC.

This chain joins TRBV2 and TRBJ1-2, with 8 bases that match TRBD1. CDR1 SNHLY and CDR2 FYNNEI come from the germline V gene. The CDR3 consists of 16 residues. V was clipped by 7 bases and J by 6 bases; unmatched bases: 16. CDR3 region: CASISEKDRAADGYTF. The CDR3 nucleotides read TGTGCCAGCATATCTGAAAAGGACAGGGCGGCGGATGGCTACACCTTC. Filled out from reference TRBV2 and TRBJ1-2, the complete variable domain reads EPEVTQTPSHQVTQMGQEVILRCVPISNHLYFYWYRQILGQKVEFLVSFYNNEISEKSEIFDDQFSVERPDGSNFTLKIRSTKLEDSAMYFCASISEKDRAADGYTFGSGTRLTVV.

This clone has just one count. The V call is TRBV28, the J call TRBJ1-2, with TRBD1 identical over 9 bases. The CDR3 contains 13 residues. Germline-derived CDR1 and CDR2 are MDHEN and SYDVKM. Trimming cost V 5 bases and J 8 bases; bases outside gene matches: 6. The CDR3 loop reads CASSPGQGGGYTF. CDR3 in DNA: TGTGCCAGCAGTCCGGGACAGGGAGGCGGCTACACCTTC.

The chain combines TRBV7-9 with TRBJ2-3, with 7 bases matching TRBD2. The CDR3 extends over 13 amino acids. Germline assignment: CDR1 SEHNR and CDR2 FQNEAQ (reference sequence). Here the CDR3 reads CAFLLAGTDTQYF. The CDR3 DNA sequence: TGTGCTTTTCTCCTAGCGGGCACAGATACGCAGTATTTT.

The CDR3 coding sequence is TGTGCCAGCAGCTTGGGGACAGGGGCGAGCACAGATACGCAGTATTTT. Translating gives CASSLGTGASTDTQYF. V gene TRBV5-4 combines with J gene TRBJ2-3; 9 bases map to TRBD1. CDR1 and CDR2 from the germline V gene are SGHNT and YYREEE (reference sequence). This CDR3 region has 16 residues. Losses at the gene ends were 0 bases for V and 0 bases for J; bases not matched to a gene: 2.

The chain uses TRBV7-9 and TRBJ2-2, with D possibly TRBD2 on 5 matching bases. This CDR3 spans 14 amino acids. Germline CDR1 SEHNR, CDR2 FQNEAQ (reference sequence). The V end was cut by 3 bases, the J end by 7 bases, with 12 bases between. The CDR3 reads CASSFLNEGGELFF. CDR3 sequence (DNA): TGTGCCAGCAGCTTCCTAAACGAGGGCGGGGAGCTGTTTTTT.

This clone has just a few counts. This rearrangement joins TRBV6-5 to TRBJ2-1, with 9 bases matching TRBD1. Trimming at V came to 2 bases and at J to 5 bases, leaving 7 bases not matched to a gene. The CDR3 spans 16 residues. Germline loops: CDR1 MNHEY, CDR2 SVGAGI. CDR3 nucleotide sequence: TGTGCCAGCAGTTACCACCCGGGACAGGGCAACAATGAGCAGTTCTTC. It specifies CASSYHPGQGNNEQFF.

The genes are TRBV18 and TRBJ1-4; TRBD1 matches 8 bases. J lost 5 bases, V lost 9 bases, and 8 bases had no gene match. CDR1 is KGHSH, CDR2 LQKENI, per germline. This CDR3 is 14 amino acids long. CDR3 amino acids: CASYQGAENEKLFF. CDR3 sequence (DNA): TGTGCCAGTTATCAGGGGGCCGAAAATGAAAAACTGTTTTTT.

The genes are TRBV7-9 and TRBJ2-3; D is unclear. Germline CDR1 is SEHNR and CDR2 is FQNEAQ (reference sequence). CDR3 length equals 15 residues. V was clipped by 5 bases and J by 2 bases, with 14 bases between them. CDR3 amino acids: CASSASIRFTDTQYF. In DNA form, the CDR3 reads TGTGCCAGCAGCGCGTCAATTCGATTCACAGATACGCAGTATTTT.

This clone turned up a few times. The chain has TRBV6-6 and TRBJ1-1; TRBD1 aligns across 7 bases. Germline lookup yields CDR1 MNHNY and CDR2 SVGAGI (reference sequence). V lost 7 bases to trimming and J lost 1 base; unmatched junction nucleotides: 6. This CDR3 contains 14 residues. The CDR3 bases are TGTGCCAGCATTCTGGACAGGACGAACACTGAAGCTTTCTTT. Translating gives CASILDRTNTEAFF.

The chain recombines TRBV28 with TRBJ2-1; 10 bases match TRBD2. The length of the CDR3 is 16 residues. J lost 2 bases, V lost 1 base, and 2 bases had no gene match. Germline V lookup: CDR1 MDHEN, CDR2 SYDVKM. Here the CDR3 DNA reads TGTGCCAGCAGTTTATCAGCGGGGGGGACCTACAATGAGCAGTTCTTC. This sequence encodes CASSLSAGGTYNEQFF.

V and J are TRBV6-5 and TRBJ2-7, with a tentative D call TRBD2 (5 bases). This CDR3 has 14 amino acids. Germline CDR1 MNHEY, CDR2 SVGAGI. The ends were cut back, 4 bases at V and 3 bases at J, with 13 bases in the middle. Here the CDR3 DNA reads TGTGCCAGCAGTTCCCCAAAACTAGGCTACGAGCAGTACTTC. It codes for CASSSPKLGYEQYF.

Note on this clone: The same CDR3 can be traced to other DNA sequences in this sample. The chain carries TRBV4-1 and TRBJ1-1, with 7 bases lining up with TRBD1. Trimming removed 0 bases from V and 4 bases from J; junction bases left unmatched: 5. There are 15 residues in the CDR3. Germline V lookup: CDR1 MGHRA, CDR2 YSYEKL. The CDR3 is CASSQDRQGGTEAFF. The CDR3 bases are TGCGCCAGCAGCCAAGATCGACAGGGTGGCACTGAAGCTTTCTTT.